Listed below are T cell receptor beta chains from one sample, sequenced in a study of identical twins. TCRdb re-called the 5' RACE reads through MiXCR, storing one row per CDR3 protein. The sample lists about 470,000 distinct CDR3 sequences; roughly 24% were seen once. This sample also belongs to another study, concerning T cells expressing NK-cell markers.

Sequencing was carried out using CD4+ T cells sorted from blood. All receptors come from a woman younger than 35 in good health. Both conserved end residues are trimmed from each CDR3. A D gene is named only where the DNA matches it firmly.

TRBJ2-3	TRBD2	TRBV4-2	ASSFLLAGGPDTQY
TRBJ1-5	NA	TRBV6-1	ASRPSTGPSNQPQH
TRBJ2-7	NA	TRBV30	AWSSHGGLLYEQY
TRBJ2-5	NA	TRBV13	ASSSIKGVLETQY
TRBJ2-5	NA	TRBV20-1	SAISDQETQY
TRBJ2-7	NA	TRBV12-3/TRBV12-4	ASSFNGNGDYEQY
TRBJ2-3	NA	TRBV7-9	ASSPLSDTQY
TRBJ1-1	NA	TRBV20-1	SARALLMNTEAF
TRBJ2-3	TRBD2	TRBV10-3	AISTSGSTVDTQY
TRBJ2-6	NA	TRBV5-1	ASSVNSGANVLT
TRBJ1-2	TRBD1	TRBV20-1	SAPTGGKYGYT
TRBJ2-5	NA	TRBV20-1	SARVDLKGETQY
TRBJ2-1	TRBD2	TRBV5-1	ASSLVLAGTNEQF
TRBJ1-2	TRBD1	TRBV4-2	ASSRDSAYGYT
TRBJ2-7	NA	TRBV20-1	SARGQIGYDEQY
TRBJ2-1	NA	TRBV5-1	ASSLGTSMYHNEQF
TRBJ1-2	TRBD1	TRBV6-6	ASSTIDRGREA
TRBJ2-3	TRBD2	TRBV7-2	ASSFRLAGYTDTQY
TRBJ2-7	TRBD2	TRBV5-1	ASSSASGRAWYEQY
TRBJ1-1	NA	TRBV20-1	SARDPKQGNTEAF
TRBJ2-1	TRBD2	TRBV7-9	ASSLVKREGRYF
TRBJ2-3	NA	TRBV6-2/TRBV6-3	ASSYGRDTDTQY
TRBJ2-5	NA	TRBV20-1	SVPKRQQETQY
TRBJ1-5	NA	TRBV6-5	AAIGGSQPQH
TRBJ1-1	NA	TRBV20-1	SARVGDTEAF
TRBJ2-3	NA	TRBV5-4	ASRIGGRFTDTQY
TRBJ2-4	NA	TRBV7-9	ASSQGMRKNIQY
TRBJ1-5	NA	TRBV20-1	SATRSGQGNQPQH
TRBJ2-7	NA	TRBV11-2	ASSRGLPEQY
TRBJ2-7	NA	TRBV12-3/TRBV12-4	ASLGGGDEQY
TRBJ2-2	NA	TRBV5-6	ASSLLALRDGELF
TRBJ2-3	NA	TRBV5-1	ASSSGTLAPTDTQY
TRBJ2-1	TRBD2	TRBV11-2	ASSWRTSGRRATYNEQF
TRBJ2-3	TRBD2	TRBV20-1	SAVAGLSTDTQY
TRBJ2-7	NA	TRBV2	ASSSGREQY
TRBJ2-1	TRBD2	TRBV30	AWGTSGAYNEQF
TRBJ1-1	NA	TRBV10-3	AISPTVNTEAF
TRBJ2-7	TRBD2	TRBV29-1	SVEGLETYEQY
TRBJ2-2	NA	TRBV7-2	ASSSWGPGELF
TRBJ1-1	NA	TRBV7-2	ASSLQRGNTEAF
TRBJ1-1	NA	TRBV12-3/TRBV12-4	ASSHAAIPDTEAF
TRBJ1-1	NA	TRBV3-1	ASSQRGRNTEAF
TRBJ2-3	NA	TRBV3-1	ASSRIASSITQY
TRBJ2-7	NA	TRBV7-2	ASSERSGLIEQY
TRBJ1-1	NA	TRBV27	ASSLSPANTEAF
TRBJ2-1	TRBD1	TRBV7-2	ASSLPREQGQGRF
TRBJ2-7	TRBD1	TRBV12-3/TRBV12-4	ASTSGQFLGEQY
TRBJ2-3	NA	TRBV20-1	SADPGTSLTDTQY
TRBJ2-1	NA	TRBV7-9	ASSLGTRQYNEQF
TRBJ1-2	NA	TRBV12-3/TRBV12-4	ASSLQGIYGYT
TRBJ2-7	TRBD1	TRBV10-3	AIRGQGAPYEQY
TRBJ2-5	TRBD1	TRBV5-1	ASSPDRGEETQY